Presented here are 15 T cell receptor beta chains from one specimen sequenced in a study of cytomegalovirus exposure and HLA in healthy donors. 60 Vbeta and 13 Jbeta primers were used in PCR. The assay was immunoSEQ multiplex PCR, and TCRdb's table has in-frame clones only and misses some. The repertoire holds roughly 200,000 clones, with 70% to 85% as singletons. Source material: PBMCs. These receptors were collected from a middle-aged woman in good health and CMV-seronegative.

The chain couples TRBV7-6 to TRBJ2-7, with 11 bases fitting TRBD1. The CDR3 has 16 residues. The trim removed 0 bases at V and 3 bases at J, leaving 4 bases unmatched. CDR1 and CDR2 (germline): SGHVS, FNYEAQ. In nucleotides, the CDR3 is TGTGCCAGCAGCTTAGCGTCCGGGACAGGGGGCTACGAGCAGTACTTC. Translated: CASSLASGTGGYEQYF.

The rearrangement uses TRBV5-1 and TRBJ1-1; D is possibly TRBD1 (5 bases). Germline loops: CDR1 SGHRS, CDR2 YFSETQ. CDR3 length equals 17 residues. Between the trimmed V and J ends, which lost 2 bases and 1 base, there was a span of 18 bases. Here the CDR3 reads CASSLRTGVLANTEAFF. The CDR3 DNA follows: TGCGCCAGCAGCTTACGAACGGGGGTTTTGGCGAACACTGAAGCTTTCTTT.

V gene TRBV28 combines with J gene TRBJ1-1, with 9 bases matching TRBD1. Germline values: CDR1 MDHEN, CDR2 SYDVKM. The CDR3 totals 14 residues. J lost 6 bases, V lost 2 bases, and 4 bases had no gene match. The CDR3 bases are TGTGCCAGCAGTTTACTGGGACAGGGACCTGAAGCTTTCTTT. Translating gives CASSLLGQGPEAFF.

V usage is TRBV9 and J usage is TRBJ1-1; D gene unclear. V was shortened by 0 bases and J by 6 bases, with 12 bases between the two germline ends. This CDR3 comprises 14 residues. CDR1 is SGDLS and CDR2 is YYNGEE in the germline V gene. In DNA, the CDR3 is TGTGCCAGCAGCGTAGAAATCGAGAGCGCTGAAGCTTTCTTT. Translation gives CASSVEIESAEAFF.

The rearrangement uses TRBV27 and TRBJ2-3, with 8 bases lining up with TRBD2. CDR3 length equals 15 residues. Germline CDR1 reads MNHEY; CDR2 reads SMNVEV (reference sequence). With 5 bases clipped from V and 8 bases from J, the junction kept 12 bases outside the gene matches. CDR3 loop: CASSNNPTGGGTQYF. The CDR3 DNA reads as TGTGCCAGCAGTAACAATCCTACCGGGGGGGGTACGCAGTATTTT.

V usage is TRBV18 and J usage is TRBJ2-5; 7 bases agree with TRBD1. The junction had 3 bases not matched to a gene; V was cut back by 1 base and J by 4 bases. This CDR3 is 14 amino acids long. Germline CDR1 KGHSH, CDR2 LQKENI. As DNA, the CDR3 is TGTGCCAGCTCACCACTCCGGACAGGAGAGACCCAGTACTTC. This gives the protein CASSPLRTGETQYF.

This clone has a single count. This rearrangement joins TRBV2 to TRBJ1-2; TRBD1 agrees at 8 bases. This CDR3 has 15 amino acids. Germline CDR1 and CDR2: SNHLY and FYNNEI. Trimming removed 4 bases from V and 5 bases from J; junction bases left unmatched: 9. The CDR3 region is CASSAGQDPSYGYTF. The DNA of the CDR3 is TGTGCCAGCAGTGCGGGACAGGATCCAAGTTATGGCTACACCTTC.

The chain links TRBV4-2 to TRBJ1-1; D unresolved. The CDR3 is 16 residues long. Looked up from germline, CDR1 is LGHNA and CDR2 is YNFKEQ. V gave up 0 bases and J gave up 11 bases, with 22 bases separating them. CDR3 in amino acids: CASSQDPRYSTGLAFF. The CDR3 nucleotides are TGTGCCAGCAGCCAAGATCCGAGGTATTCCACGGGTTTGGCTTTCTTT.

This chain links TRBV9 with TRBJ2-2, with 13 bases that match TRBD2. The CDR3 has 20 residues. Germline trimming cut 0 bases from V and 4 bases from J; bases unmatched to any gene: 12. The germline gives CDR1 SGDLS, CDR2 YYNGEE. The CDR3 protein is CASSVALNQGLAGSTGELFF. CDR3 DNA sequence: TGTGCCAGCAGCGTAGCCCTAAACCAGGGACTAGCGGGGAGCACCGGGGAGCTGTTTTTT.

The rearrangement uses TRBV18 and TRBJ2-2, with a tentative D call TRBD2 (6 bases). The germline V gene encodes CDR1 KGHSH and CDR2 LQKENI. The CDR3 loop spans 13 amino acids. V lost 3 bases and J lost 7, with 9 bases in between. The CDR3 spells CASSPEGIGELFF. Here the CDR3 DNA reads TGTGCCAGCTCACCGGAGGGTATCGGGGAGCTGTTTTTT.

The chain links TRBV7-2 to TRBJ1-4, with D maybe TRBD1 (6 bases). There are 13 residues in the CDR3. From germline, CDR1 is SGHTA and CDR2 FQGNSA. V was cut by 8 bases and J by 4 bases, with 11 bases left in between. The CDR3 protein is CASGRGVNEKLFF. CDR3 nucleotide sequence: TGTGCCAGCGGCAGGGGAGTTAATGAAAAACTGTTTTTT.

Of note for this clone: A read error may produce the germline difference seen at one junction end. This chain connects TRBV5-1 to TRBJ1-2; D may be TRBD1 (6 bases). The CDR3 covers 13 residues. Germline V CDR1 and CDR2: SGHRS, YFSETQ. The CDR3 here is CASSLVGETGSTF. The CDR3 DNA sequence: TGCGCCAGCAGCTTGGTTGGGGAGACAGGCTCCACCTTC. Full variable domain (outside the CDR3, taken from reference TRBV5-1 and TRBJ1-2): KAGVTQTPRYLIKTRGQQVTLSCSPISGHRSVSWYQQTPGQGLQFLFEYFSETQRNKGNFPGRFSGRQFSNSRSEMNVSTLELGDSALYLCASSLVGETGSTFGSGTRLTVV.

The chain links TRBV5-1 to TRBJ1-4; D not certain. Trimming cost V 1 base and J 0 bases, with 7 bases left between them. Germline V gives CDR1 SGHRS, CDR2 YFSETQ. There are 15 residues in the CDR3. In nucleotides, the CDR3 is TGCGCCAGCAGCTTGAACGGGGCAACTAATGAAAAACTGTTTTTT. Protein product: CASSLNGATNEKLFF.

This chain links TRBV2 with TRBJ2-1; D uncertain. Germline loops: CDR1 SNHLY, CDR2 FYNNEI. The CDR3 consists of 14 residues. Trimming took 8 bases from V and 1 from J, leaving 12 bases between them. DNA of the CDR3: TGTGCCAGCCTCAACAGTGATTCCTACAATGAGCAGTTCTTC. It yields the protein CASLNSDSYNEQFF.

The CDR3 here is CASSQDSQGDSPLHF. The CDR3 bases are TGTGCCAGCAGCCAAGACTCGCAGGGCGATTCACCCCTCCACTTT. The V gene is TRBV5-4, the J gene TRBJ1-6; D is possibly TRBD1 (5 bases). The CDR3 covers 15 residues. V was trimmed by 4 bases and J by 8 bases, leaving 16 bases between them. Germline V lookup: CDR1 SGHNT, CDR2 YYREEE (reference sequence).